This entry lists 25 T cell receptor beta chains sequenced from one sample in a study of CD8+ T cells in alopecia areata. Treatment noted: oral pan-JAK inhibitor, 5-10 mg twice daily. The sequencing template was cDNA reverse transcribed from extracted RNA. This table comes from immunoSEQ multiplex PCR, and its TCRdb copy is limited to in-frame clones, with some not included. The sample records around 190,000 clones, over 60% being singletons. Sequences were derived from CD4+ T cells sorted from blood, sampled at week 4, from a patient treated with tofacitinib. Receptors originate from a human donor with alopecia areata.

This chain joins TRBV7-2 and TRBJ1-1; D is uncertain. V was clipped by 1 base and J by 1 base, with 7 bases between them. CDR3 length: 14 residues. Looked up from germline, CDR1 is SGHTA and CDR2 is FQGNSA. In DNA form, the CDR3 reads TGTGCCAGCAGCTTAGGGGGTTCGAACACTGAAGCTTTCTTT. It yields the protein CASSLGGSNTEAFF.

The J gene is TRBJ2-1, the V gene TRBV7-2, with D perhaps assigned TRBD1 or TRBD2 (5 bases each). The CDR3 totals 15 residues. Germline values: CDR1 SGHTA, CDR2 FQGNSA. V was clipped by 3 bases and J by 0 bases, with 9 bases between them. The CDR3 DNA reads as TGTGCCAGCAGCTTGACGGGGCCCTCCTACAATGAGCAGTTCTTC. Amino acid sequence: CASSLTGPSYNEQFF.

The J gene is TRBJ2-1, the V gene TRBV19; TRBD1 aligns across 9 bases. The CDR3 is 14 residues long. Germline assignment: CDR1 LNHDA and CDR2 SQIVND (reference sequence). V gave up 5 bases and J gave up 3 bases; unmatched junction bases: 2. For the CDR3, the DNA is TGTGCCAGTAGTGGGACAGGGCTCTACAATGAGCAGTTCTTC. Translating it yields CASSGTGLYNEQFF.

This clone was recorded once. This CDR3 reads CASSFVRGGADTQYF. The CDR3 bases are TGTGCCAGCAGTTTTGTAAGGGGGGGGGCAGATACGCAGTATTTT. This chain connects TRBV27 to TRBJ2-3; tentatively, D is TRBD2 (7 bases). Looked up from germline, CDR1 is MNHEY and CDR2 is SMNVEV (reference sequence). Deletions cut 3 bases from V and 4 bases from J, with 14 bases between. CDR3 length: 15 amino acids.

The V and J genes are TRBV6-5 and TRBJ2-7; TRBD2 might be the D (7 bases). The germline V gene encodes CDR1 MNHEY and CDR2 SVGAGI. Trimming removed 2 bases at V and 4 bases at J, with 15 bases between. This CDR3 comprises 15 residues. CDR3 in amino acids: CASSYKGGSGYEQYF. The CDR3 nucleotides read TGTGCCAGCAGTTACAAGGGGGGGTCCGGGTACGAGCAGTACTTC.

This clone has only a few counts. V and J are TRBV30 and TRBJ1-3; tentative D call: TRBD1 (6 bases). V dropped 8 bases and J dropped 0 bases, with 14 bases sitting between them. Germline values: CDR1 GTSNPN, CDR2 SVGIG (reference sequence). The CDR3 totals 14 residues. The CDR3 DNA is TGTGCCCTCGCAGACAGGACCTCTGGAAACACCATATATTTT. Protein product: CALADRTSGNTIYF.

The chain employs TRBV10-3 and TRBJ2-6; D is uncertain. CDR3 size: 15 residues. Germline V gene data show CDR1 as ENHRY and CDR2 as SYGVKD. V was shortened by 0 bases and J by 1 base, with 4 bases between the two germline ends. The CDR3 loop is CAISESISGANVLTF. CDR3 DNA sequence: TGTGCCATCAGTGAGTCGATTTCTGGGGCCAACGTCCTGACTTTC.

This clone occurred a few times. The rearrangement joins TRBV18 to TRBJ2-5; 8 bases are a match to TRBD1. This CDR3 has 17 residues. V shed 3 bases and J 4 bases; nucleotides not matched to a gene: 13. Germline V gene lookup returns CDR1 KGHSH and CDR2 LQKENI. The CDR3 loop is CASSPNPGQGSGETQYF. Here the CDR3 DNA reads TGTGCCAGCTCACCTAACCCCGGACAGGGTAGTGGAGAGACCCAGTACTTC.

The rearrangement links TRBV5-6 to TRBJ2-3; D gene ambiguous. Germline V gives CDR1 SGHDT, CDR2 YYEEEE. CDR3 size: 16 residues. V was shortened by 5 bases and J by 10 bases, with 26 bases between the two germline ends. CDR3 loop: CASSYGSLLRSTSQYF. The CDR3, as DNA: TGTGCCAGCAGTTACGGGTCGCTCCTTCGCAGTACTTCGCAGTATTTT.

The V call is TRBV11-3, the J call TRBJ2-2, with D perhaps TRBD1 (6 bases). CDR3 size: 16 residues. CDR1 SGHNT and CDR2 YENEEA come from the germline V gene. V lost 5 bases and J lost 1, with 14 bases in between. The DNA for the CDR3 is TGTGCCAGCAGCGGGCGCGAGGACAGGAACACCGGGGAGCTGTTTTTT. Translated: CASSGREDRNTGELFF.

The CDR3, as DNA: TGCAGCGATGGGTCGCCCAACTATGGCTACACCTTC. This encodes CSDGSPNYGYTF. The chain recombines TRBV29-1 with TRBJ1-2; D is unclear. Germline CDR1 SQVTM, CDR2 ANQGSEA. Trimming removed 7 bases at V and 2 bases at J, with 11 bases between. The CDR3 spans 12 residues.

The chain combines TRBV2 with TRBJ2-7, with 10 positions matching TRBD1. CDR3 length: 14 amino acids. CDR1 is SNHLY, CDR2 FYNNEI, per germline. V gave up 6 bases and J gave up 3 bases; unmatched junction bases: 5. CDR3 coding DNA: TGTGCCAGCAGCGACAGGACAGGGGGCTACGAGCAGTACTTC. Translating it yields CASSDRTGGYEQYF.

The chain employs TRBV5-6 and TRBJ1-4, with 7 nucleotides matching TRBD1. The germline V gene encodes CDR1 SGHDT and CDR2 YYEEEE. The J segment lost 5 bases and the V segment lost 2 bases, leaving 9 bases of the junction unmatched. The CDR3 contains 16 residues. This CDR3 is CASSLSRDRLNEKLFF. The CDR3 nucleotides are TGTGCCAGCAGCTTAAGTAGGGACAGACTGAATGAAAAACTGTTTTTT.

CDR3 loop: CASSGTEETQYF. CDR3 nucleotide sequence: TGTGCCAGCAGTGGGACAGAAGAGACCCAGTACTTC. The chain couples TRBV2 to TRBJ2-5, with D tentatively TRBD1 (6 bases). CDR1 is SNHLY, CDR2 FYNNEI, per germline. The CDR3 is made up of 12 amino acids. V lost 4 bases to trimming and J lost 3 bases, with 6 bases between them.

This sequence joins TRBV10-3 and TRBJ2-3; D remains ambiguous. Germline assignment: CDR1 ENHRY and CDR2 SYGVKD. The V end was cut by 6 bases, the J end by 5 bases, with 6 bases between. This CDR3 region has 11 residues. In DNA form, the CDR3 reads TGTGCCATCAGCCTTCAAGATACGCAGTATTTT. This translates into CAISLQDTQYF.

V is TRBV30 and J is TRBJ1-5, with a possible D match to TRBD1 (5 bases). CDR1 and CDR2 (germline): GTSNPN, SVGIG (reference sequence). V lost 0 bases and J 3 bases, leaving 12 bases between the germline ends. The CDR3 length is 15 residues. DNA of the CDR3: TGTGCCTGGAGTGTCCCCGGGACCATCAATCAGCCCCAGCATTTT. Translated: CAWSVPGTINQPQHF.

Only a few counts were recorded for this clone. This rearrangement joins TRBV5-4 to TRBJ1-6, with D unclear. The germline V gene encodes CDR1 SGHNT and CDR2 YYREEE (reference sequence). V was clipped by 4 bases and J by 11 bases, with 16 bases between them. The CDR3 is made up of 14 amino acids. The CDR3, as DNA: TGTGCCAGCAGCCCGGCCACCGGGGTAACACCCCTCCACTTT. It encodes CASSPATGVTPLHF.

The rearrangement joins TRBV6-1 to TRBJ1-2; the D is unclear. The germline V and J ends were trimmed by 0 bases and 8 bases, with 16 bases remaining between them. The CDR3 is made up of 15 amino acids. Germline CDR1 and CDR2: MNHNS and SASEGT. Written as DNA, the CDR3 is TGTGCCAGCAGTGAAGCGTCTAACCCCTTGAGGGGCTACACCTTC. Protein: CASSEASNPLRGYTF.

The chain combines TRBV29-1 with TRBJ2-2; D uncertain. Trimming cost V 6 bases and J 1 base, with 6 bases left between them. Germline CDR1 is SQVTM and CDR2 is ANQGSEA. The CDR3 sequence is 12 residues long. CDR3 in DNA: TGCAGCGTCACGGAGAACACCGGGGAGCTGTTTTTT. Translating it yields CSVTENTGELFF.

A few counts support this clone. The V call is TRBV19, the J call TRBJ1-2; TRBD1 might be the D (6 bases). V lost 7 bases, J lost 4 bases, and 7 bases lay in between. Germline assignment: CDR1 LNHDA and CDR2 SQIVND (reference sequence). This CDR3 has 11 residues. The CDR3 sequence is CASTRGYGYTF. For the CDR3, the DNA is TGTGCCAGTACCAGGGGCTATGGCTACACCTTC.

The rearrangement links TRBV6-5 to TRBJ2-5; TRBD1 is a possible D gene (5 bases). V lost 2 bases to trimming and J lost 2 bases, with 9 bases between them. Germline V gene data show CDR1 as MNHEY and CDR2 as SVGAGI. The CDR3 contains 14 residues. The CDR3 sequence: CASSYGALQETQYF. The DNA for the CDR3 is TGTGCCAGCAGTTACGGGGCCCTTCAAGAGACCCAGTACTTC.

The chain has TRBV5-1 and TRBJ1-5, with D unclear. Germline V lookup: CDR1 SGHRS, CDR2 YFSETQ. This CDR3 spans 11 amino acids. V lost 2 bases to trimming and J lost 8 bases, with 5 bases between them. CDR3 in amino acids: CASSLRKPQHF. CDR3 nucleotides: TGCGCCAGCAGCTTAAGGAAGCCCCAGCATTTT.

The chain employs TRBV2 and TRBJ1-2; TRBD1 agrees at 8 bases. V gave up 5 bases and J gave up 0 bases; unmatched junction bases: 2. The CDR3 contains 14 residues. Germline CDR1 is SNHLY and CDR2 is FYNNEI. The CDR3 here is CASSIQGANYGYTF. CDR3 bases: TGTGCCAGCAGTATACAGGGGGCTAACTATGGCTACACCTTC.

V usage is TRBV29-1 and J usage is TRBJ2-5, with TRBD1 matching 9 bases. The germline CDR1 and CDR2 sequences are SQVTM and ANQGSEA. The CDR3 length is 13 residues. The V and J ends lost 6 bases and 5 bases, in that order; junction bases with no gene match: 7. In DNA, the CDR3 is TGCAGCGTCCAACAGGGGGCAGGGGAGACCCAGTACTTC. The encoded protein is CSVQQGAGETQYF.

The chain links TRBV7-2 to TRBJ1-1; no clear D. Germline CDR1 is SGHTA and CDR2 is FQGNSA. V lost 3 bases and J 1 base, leaving 9 bases between the germline ends. The CDR3 sequence is 14 residues long. DNA of the CDR3: TGTGCCAGCAGCTTGAAAGGACGGAACACTGAAGCTTTCTTT. Encoded protein: CASSLKGRNTEAFF.